This T cell receptor beta chain was captured in a study of T-cell reconstitution after alpha-beta-depleted transplantation in children. As for this clonotype: Its specificity is unknown.

Unique molecular identifiers were used to barcode this TCRbeta library. MiXCR, run by TCRdb on the PCR reads, gives a single entry per CDR3 protein. The sample shows around 960,000 distinct CDR3 sequences, about 26% of them seen only once. Study-level results: Expanded clones from the graft, numbering several hundred, reportedly supplied alpha-beta T cells about two months after transplant. From surviving recipient T cells and thymic progenitors came the high day-60 TCRbeta diversity observed in some patients. One year post-transplant, T-cell counts and diversity were largely derived from T cells produced anew.

The CDR3 covers 14 residues. Germline loops: CDR1 MNHEY, CDR2 SVGAGI. Between the trimmed V and J ends, which lost 3 bases and 3 bases, there was a span of 10 bases. The receptor was isolated from a boy under three years old who had a stem cell transplant for SCID, so the T cells may come from the graft donor. J is TRBJ2-3 and V is TRBV6-5, with D perhaps TRBD2 (6 bases). The sample here was PBMCs, mostly from graft donor cells, taken 360 days after TCRalphabeta/CD19-depleted stem cell transplant. In DNA form, the CDR3 reads TGTGCCAGCAGTTATGCGGGGACGACAGATACGCAGTATTTT. As protein: CASSYAGTTDTQYF.